This TCR beta chain is drawn from a study of regulatory T cells in long-lasting Graves disease. CDR3-region Arm-PCR and iRepertoire HTBI primers produced the TCR beta libraries. In TCRdb, the multiplex PCR reads were re-called with MiXCR into one record per CDR3 protein. The repertoire holds a few hundred thousand distinct CDR3 sequences, with 23% as singletons. Stated time point: persistent/refractory GD, antithyroid drugs over 5 years with positive TRAb. From RNA extracted from PBMCs, the TCR library was made. This CDR3 spans 16 amino acids. CDR1 is DFQATT, CDR2 SNEGSKA, per germline (reference sequence). This clonotype showed up just a few times. Germline and junction disagree at one end, which may indicate a read error.

Here the sequenced sample was peripheral blood mononuclear cells (PBMCs), taken when the disease was refractory, from a patient treated with antithyroid drugs. V usage is TRBV20-1 and J usage is TRBJ1-3, with a possible D match to TRBD1 (6 bases). The TCR comes from a female donor with Graves disease. CDR3 protein: CSARGNPGVSGSTIYF. The CDR3, as DNA: TGCAGTGCTAGAGGGAACCCAGGGGTATCAGGAAGCACCATATATTTT.